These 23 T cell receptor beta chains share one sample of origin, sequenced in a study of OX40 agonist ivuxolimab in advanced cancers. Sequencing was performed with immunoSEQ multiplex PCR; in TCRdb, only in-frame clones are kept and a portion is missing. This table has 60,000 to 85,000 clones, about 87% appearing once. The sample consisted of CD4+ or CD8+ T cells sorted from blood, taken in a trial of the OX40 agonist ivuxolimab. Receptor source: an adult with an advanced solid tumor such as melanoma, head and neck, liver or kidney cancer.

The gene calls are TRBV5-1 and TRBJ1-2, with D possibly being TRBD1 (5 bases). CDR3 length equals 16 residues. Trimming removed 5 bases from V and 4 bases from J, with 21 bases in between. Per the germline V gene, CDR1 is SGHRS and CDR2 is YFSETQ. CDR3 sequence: CASRMVGNRRAYGYTF. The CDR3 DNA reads TGCGCCAGCAGAATGGTGGGCAACAGGAGGGCCTATGGCTACACCTTC.

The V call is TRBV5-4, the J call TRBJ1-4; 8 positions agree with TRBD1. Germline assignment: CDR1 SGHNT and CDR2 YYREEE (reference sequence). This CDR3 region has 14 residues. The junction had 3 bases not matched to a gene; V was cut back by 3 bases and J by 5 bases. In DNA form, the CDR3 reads TGTGCCAGCAGCTCCGGACAGGGAAATGAAAAACTGTTTTTT. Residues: CASSSGQGNEKLFF.

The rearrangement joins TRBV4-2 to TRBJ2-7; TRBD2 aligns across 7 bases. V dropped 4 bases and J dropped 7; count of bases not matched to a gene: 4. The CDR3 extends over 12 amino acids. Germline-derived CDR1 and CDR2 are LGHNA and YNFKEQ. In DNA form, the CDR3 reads TGTGCCAGCAGCCCCCAGGGAGGGGAGCAGTACTTC. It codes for CASSPQGGEQYF.

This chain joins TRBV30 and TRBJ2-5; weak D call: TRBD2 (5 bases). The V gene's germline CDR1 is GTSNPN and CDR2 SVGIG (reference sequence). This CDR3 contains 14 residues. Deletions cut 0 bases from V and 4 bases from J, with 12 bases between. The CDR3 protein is CAWSVGSFGETQYF. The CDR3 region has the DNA TGTGCCTGGAGTGTAGGGAGCTTTGGAGAGACCCAGTACTTC.

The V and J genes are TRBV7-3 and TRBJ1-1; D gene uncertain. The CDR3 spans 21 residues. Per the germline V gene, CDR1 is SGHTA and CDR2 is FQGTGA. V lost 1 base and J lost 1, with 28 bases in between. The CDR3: CASSLMPRLGGNRARNTEAFF. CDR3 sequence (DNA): TGTGCCAGCAGCTTAATGCCACGTTTAGGAGGCAACCGGGCCAGGAACACTGAAGCTTTCTTT.

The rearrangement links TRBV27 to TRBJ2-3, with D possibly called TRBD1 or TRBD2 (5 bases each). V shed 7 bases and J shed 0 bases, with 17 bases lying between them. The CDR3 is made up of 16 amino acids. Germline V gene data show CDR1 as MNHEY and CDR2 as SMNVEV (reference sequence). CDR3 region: CASKTSGRWSTDTQYF. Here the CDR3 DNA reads TGTGCCAGCAAAACCTCGGGGCGGTGGAGCACAGATACGCAGTATTTT.

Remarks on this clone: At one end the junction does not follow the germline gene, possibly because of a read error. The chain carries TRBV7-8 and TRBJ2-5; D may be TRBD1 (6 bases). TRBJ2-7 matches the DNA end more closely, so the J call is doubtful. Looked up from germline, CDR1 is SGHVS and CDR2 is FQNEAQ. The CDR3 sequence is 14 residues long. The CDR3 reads CASSFRDTSSEQYF. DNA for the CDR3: TGTGCCAGCAGCTTCCGGGACACCTCCTCCGAGCAGTACTTC.

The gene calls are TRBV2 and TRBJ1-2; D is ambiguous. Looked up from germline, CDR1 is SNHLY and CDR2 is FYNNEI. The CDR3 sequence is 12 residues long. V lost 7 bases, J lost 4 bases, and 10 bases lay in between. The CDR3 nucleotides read TGTGCCAGCAACCCGACGGCCTATGGCTACACCTTC. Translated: CASNPTAYGYTF. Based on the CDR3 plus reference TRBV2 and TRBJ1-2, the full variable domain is EPEVTQTPSHQVTQMGQEVILRCVPISNHLYFYWYRQILGQKVEFLVSFYNNEISEKSEIFDDQFSVERPDGSNFTLKIRSTKLEDSAMYFCASNPTAYGYTFGSGTRLTVV.

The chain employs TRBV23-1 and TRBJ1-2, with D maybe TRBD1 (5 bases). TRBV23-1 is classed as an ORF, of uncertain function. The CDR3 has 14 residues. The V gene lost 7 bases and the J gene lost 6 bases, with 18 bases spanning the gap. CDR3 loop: CASMGGKVSHGYTF. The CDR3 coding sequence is TGCGCCAGCATGGGGGGAAAGGTTAGCCATGGCTACACCTTC.

CDR3 amino acids: CASHIQGSGNEKLFF. CDR3 bases: TGTGCCAGCCACATTCAGGGGTCAGGGAATGAAAAACTGTTTTTT. The genes are TRBV19 and TRBJ1-4; D is possibly TRBD1 (6 bases). The CDR3 contains 15 residues. The germline CDR1 and CDR2 sequences are LNHDA and SQIVND (reference sequence). V was cut by 9 bases and J by 5 bases, with 19 bases left in between. Together with reference TRBV19 and TRBJ1-4, the CDR3 gives the full variable domain: DGGITQSPKYLFRKEGQNVTLSCEQNLNHDAMYWYRQDPGQGLRLIYYSQIVNDFQKGDIAEGYSVSREKKESFPLTVTSAQKNPTAFYLCASHIQGSGNEKLFFGSGTQLSVL.

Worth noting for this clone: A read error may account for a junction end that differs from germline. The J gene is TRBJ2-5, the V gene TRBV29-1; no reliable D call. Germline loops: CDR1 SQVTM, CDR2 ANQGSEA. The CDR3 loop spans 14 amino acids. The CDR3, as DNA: TGCAGCGTTGAAGGGCTGGGGATAACAGAGGCCCAGTACTTC. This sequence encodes CSVEGLGITEAQYF. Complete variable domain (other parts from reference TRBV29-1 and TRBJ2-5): SAVISQKPSRDICQRGTSLTIQCQVDSQVTMMFWYRQQPGQSLTLIATANQGSEATYESGFVIDKFPISRPNLTFSTLTVSNMSPEDSSIYLCSVEGLGITEAQYFGPGTRLLVL.

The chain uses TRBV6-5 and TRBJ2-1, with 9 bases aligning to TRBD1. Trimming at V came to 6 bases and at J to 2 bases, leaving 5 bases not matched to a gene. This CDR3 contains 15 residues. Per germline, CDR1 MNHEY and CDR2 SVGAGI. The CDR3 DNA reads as TGTGCCAGCAGCCCTCGACAGGGGGCCTACAATGAGCAGTTCTTC. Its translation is CASSPRQGAYNEQFF.

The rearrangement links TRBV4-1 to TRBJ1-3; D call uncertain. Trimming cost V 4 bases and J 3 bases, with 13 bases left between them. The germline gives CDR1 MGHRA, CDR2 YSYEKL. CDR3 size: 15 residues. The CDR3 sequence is CASSPSPRFGNTIYF. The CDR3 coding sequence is TGCGCCAGCAGCCCCTCGCCCAGGTTTGGAAACACCATATATTTT.

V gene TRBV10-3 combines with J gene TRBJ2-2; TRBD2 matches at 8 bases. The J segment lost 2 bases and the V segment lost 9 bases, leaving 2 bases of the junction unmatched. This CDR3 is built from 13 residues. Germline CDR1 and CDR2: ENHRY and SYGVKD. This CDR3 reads CAIAGENTGELFF. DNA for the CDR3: TGTGCCATAGCGGGAGAAAACACCGGGGAGCTGTTTTTT.

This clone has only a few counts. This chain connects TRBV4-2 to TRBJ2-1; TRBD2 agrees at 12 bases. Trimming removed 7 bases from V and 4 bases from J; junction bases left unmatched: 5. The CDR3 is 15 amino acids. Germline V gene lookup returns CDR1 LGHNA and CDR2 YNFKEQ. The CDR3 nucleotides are TGTGCCAGCAATTTCCTAGCGGGAGGGTACAATGAGCAGTTCTTC. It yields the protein CASNFLAGGYNEQFF.

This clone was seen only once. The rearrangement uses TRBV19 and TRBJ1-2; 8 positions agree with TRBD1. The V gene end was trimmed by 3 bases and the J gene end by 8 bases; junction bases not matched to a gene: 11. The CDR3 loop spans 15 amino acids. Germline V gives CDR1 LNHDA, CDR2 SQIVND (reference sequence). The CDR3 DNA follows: TGTGCCAGTAGTATGGCGCCGGACAGGGTGACCGGCTACACCTTC. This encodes CASSMAPDRVTGYTF.

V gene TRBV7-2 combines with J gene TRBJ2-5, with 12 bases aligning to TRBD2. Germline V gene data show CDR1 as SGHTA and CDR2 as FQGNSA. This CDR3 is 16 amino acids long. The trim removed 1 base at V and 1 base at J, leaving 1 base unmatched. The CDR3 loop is CASSLGGLAGQETQYF. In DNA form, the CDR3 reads TGTGCCAGCAGCTTAGGGGGACTAGCGGGCCAAGAGACCCAGTACTTC.

CDR3 DNA sequence: TGTGCCTGGGATCAACAGGGAAACGAGCAGTACTTC. It specifies CAWDQQGNEQYF. The chain has TRBV30 and TRBJ2-7; D might be TRBD1 (6 bases). The CDR3 is 12 amino acids. The V gene's germline CDR1 is GTSNPN and CDR2 SVGIG (reference sequence). Trimming pared 5 bases from V and 5 bases from J, leaving 13 bases between.

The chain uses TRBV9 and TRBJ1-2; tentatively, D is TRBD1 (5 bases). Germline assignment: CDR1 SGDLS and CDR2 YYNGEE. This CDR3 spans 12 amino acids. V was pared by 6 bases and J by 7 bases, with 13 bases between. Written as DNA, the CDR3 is TGTGCCAGCACCTCGGGAGGGGCTGGCTACACCTTC. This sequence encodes CASTSGGAGYTF.

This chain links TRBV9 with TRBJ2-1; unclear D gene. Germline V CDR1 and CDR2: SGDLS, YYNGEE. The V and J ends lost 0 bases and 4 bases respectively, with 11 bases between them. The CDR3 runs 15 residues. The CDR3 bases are TGTGCCAGCAGCGTAGAAGTGGGATCTTACAATGAGCAGTTCTTC. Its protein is CASSVEVGSYNEQFF.

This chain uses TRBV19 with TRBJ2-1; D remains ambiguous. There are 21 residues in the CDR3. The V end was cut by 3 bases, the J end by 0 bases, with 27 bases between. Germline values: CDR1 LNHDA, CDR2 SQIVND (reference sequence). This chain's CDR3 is CASSIYPQGLASRSSYNEQFF. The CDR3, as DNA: TGTGCCAGTAGTATCTACCCCCAAGGGCTCGCTTCGCGGAGCTCCTACAATGAGCAGTTCTTC.

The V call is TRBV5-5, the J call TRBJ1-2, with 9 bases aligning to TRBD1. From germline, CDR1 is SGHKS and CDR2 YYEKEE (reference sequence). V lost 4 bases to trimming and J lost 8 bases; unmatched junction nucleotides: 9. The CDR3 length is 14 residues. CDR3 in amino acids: CASSPTGGAQGYTF. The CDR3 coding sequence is TGTGCCAGCAGCCCCACAGGGGGCGCTCAGGGCTACACCTTC.

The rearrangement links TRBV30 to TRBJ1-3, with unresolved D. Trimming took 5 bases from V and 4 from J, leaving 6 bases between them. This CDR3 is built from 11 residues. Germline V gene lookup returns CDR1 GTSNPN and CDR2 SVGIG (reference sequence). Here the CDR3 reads CAWAGGNTIYF. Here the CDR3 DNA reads TGTGCCTGGGCAGGAGGAAACACCATATATTTT. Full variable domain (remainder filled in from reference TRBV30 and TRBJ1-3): SQTIHQWPATLVQPVGSPLSLECTVEGTSNPNLYWYRQAAGRGLQLLFYSVGIGQISSEVPQNLSASRPQDRQFILSSKKLLLSDSGFYLCAWAGGNTIYFGEGSWLTVV.